The following is a TCR beta chain sequence with its context. One end of the junction fails to match germline, which may point to a read error. Then a second PCR, running about 6 to 12 cycles, was carried out with a sample-barcoded 5' primer and a J-beta primer mix. TCRdb passed the 5' RACE reads through MiXCR, listing each CDR3 protein once. The sample carries just under 750,000 distinct CDR3 sequences, 20% to 25% recorded once. This entry belongs to a study of blood T cells in healthy people across ages. Study as a whole: T cells yielded about one barcoded beta molecule per two cells through template switching.

Germline CDR1 and CDR2: SGHVS and FQNEAQ. The CDR3 runs 18 residues. Every donor contributed about 10 milliliters of peripheral blood by blood draw. The rearrangement uses TRBV7-8 and TRBJ2-3; 15 nucleotides line up with TRBD2. The TCR sequence derives from a man aged 65 to 85 in good health. Sequenced sample: blood. Here the CDR3 DNA reads TGTGCCAGCAGCTTAGGGACTAGCGGGAGGGGTAGCACGGATACGCAGTATTTT. It is translated as CASSLGTSGRGSTDTQYF.